Below are 25 T cell receptor beta chains sequenced from a single sample in a study of blood T cell repertoires in COVID-19 (TCRdb year 2020). Library creation used the immunoSEQ multiplex PCR assay. This is the immuneACCESS table as TCRdb keeps it, with only in-frame sequences that have V and J called. A part of the clones is gone; compared with another copy, unresolved V genes explain less than half, and the rest is unexplained. Across this sample there are over 85,000 clones, with around 90% seen only once. Of the sample, approximately 5% falls within the top ten clones. The sample taken for sequencing was peripheral blood. The receptors derive from a woman aged 80 or over with acute or convalescent COVID-19.

This clone turned up a few times. The genes are TRBV11-3 and TRBJ2-2, with 7 bases that match TRBD1. The CDR3 runs 15 residues. Trimming at V came to 2 bases and at J to 4 bases, leaving 4 bases not matched to a gene. CDR1 is SGHNT, CDR2 YENEEA, per germline. CDR3 sequence reads: CASSLRQGGTGELFF. CDR3 bases: TGTGCCAGCAGCTTAAGACAGGGTGGCACCGGGGAGCTGTTTTTT.

The V and J genes are TRBV29-1 and TRBJ2-7; 9 bases are a match to TRBD1. The CDR3 runs to 14 residues. Germline trimming cut 6 bases from V and 2 bases from J; bases unmatched to any gene: 8. CDR1 is SQVTM and CDR2 is ANQGSEA in the germline V gene. The CDR3 loop reads CSVLGQGSTYEQYF. The CDR3 coding sequence is TGCAGCGTACTCGGACAGGGGTCTACCTACGAGCAGTACTTC.

This sequence joins TRBV5-1 and TRBJ2-1, with 8 bases that match TRBD2. V was pared by 3 bases and J by 2 bases, with 4 bases of the junction left unmatched. There are 15 residues in the CDR3. Germline V gene sequence: CDR1 SGHRS, CDR2 YFSETQ. The DNA of the CDR3 is TGCGCCAGCAGCTGGGGGCGGGAGGCCTACAATGAGCAGTTCTTC. It encodes CASSWGREAYNEQFF.

This chain links TRBV18 with TRBJ2-3, with 7 bases fitting TRBD2. The trim removed 3 bases at V and 4 bases at J, leaving 7 bases unmatched. CDR1 and CDR2 from the germline V gene are KGHSH and LQKENI. CDR3 length equals 15 residues. CDR3 nucleotides: TGTGCCAGCTCACCGCGGGAGAGTGAAGCAGATACGCAGTATTTT. Protein: CASSPRESEADTQYF.

This chain uses TRBV6-1 with TRBJ2-3, with 7 bases identical to TRBD1. The CDR3 runs 13 residues. The V and J ends lost 3 bases and 7 bases, in that order; junction bases with no gene match: 4. The V gene's germline CDR1 is MNHNS and CDR2 SASEGT. The CDR3 loop reads CASSDRGTNTQYF. DNA of the CDR3: TGTGCCAGCAGTGACAGGGGGACAAATACGCAGTATTTT.

This clone was picked up many times. The chain recombines TRBV3-1 (or the pseudogene TRBV3-2) with TRBJ2-4; 11 bases agree with TRBD2. Germline lookup yields CDR1 LGHDT and CDR2 YNNKEL (reference sequence). The CDR3 extends over 17 amino acids. V shed 4 bases and J 5 bases; nucleotides not matched to a gene: 10. The CDR3 coding sequence is TGTGCCAGCAGCCCTGGGCGTAGCGGGAGGGCCGAAAACATTCAGTACTTC. Translation gives CASSPGRSGRAENIQYF.

The CDR3 DNA is TGTGCCAGCAGCTCCCGACAGGGCTGGCTTTATGGCTACACCTTC. It is translated as CASSSRQGWLYGYTF. The V call is TRBV11-2, the J call TRBJ1-2; the match to TRBD1 covers 7 bases. Per germline, CDR1 SGHAT and CDR2 FQNNGV. V was clipped by 4 bases and J by 5 bases; unmatched bases: 10. The CDR3 has 15 amino acids.

The V call is TRBV18, the J call TRBJ1-2; tentative D call: TRBD1 (6 bases). The CDR3 runs to 18 residues. Per germline, CDR1 KGHSH and CDR2 LQKENI. Trimming took off 6 bases at V and 5 bases at J, with 28 bases between the two ends. The CDR3, as DNA: TGTGCCAGCTCCCAAAACCCTGATTTGGCAGGGGAAAGGTATGGCTACACCTTC. Protein: CASSQNPDLAGERYGYTF. Filled out from reference TRBV18 and TRBJ1-2, the complete variable domain reads NAGVMQNPRHLVRRRGQEARLRCSPMKGHSHVYWYRQLPEEGLKFMVYLQKENIIDESGMPKERFSAEFPKEGPSILRIQQVVRGDSAAYFCASSQNPDLAGERYGYTFGSGTRLTVV.

V gene TRBV7-3 combines with J gene TRBJ2-1; TRBD2 matches 13 bases. In germline, CDR1 is SGHTA, CDR2 FQGTGA. This CDR3 contains 15 residues. The ends lost 2 bases at V and 7 bases at J; junction bases unmatched: 2. CDR3 coding DNA: TGTGCCAGCAGCTTAGAACTAGCGGGAGGGAATGAGCAGTTCTTC. Its translation is CASSLELAGGNEQFF.

The chain recombines TRBV7-2 with TRBJ2-3; maybe TRBD1 (5 bases). Trimming stripped 1 base from V and 2 bases from J, with 10 bases between. CDR3 length equals 15 residues. Germline CDR1 reads SGHTA; CDR2 reads FQGNSA. CDR3 loop: CASSLVGVLTDTQYF. Written as DNA, the CDR3 is TGTGCCAGCAGCTTAGTAGGGGTGCTCACAGATACGCAGTATTTT.

This chain joins TRBV3-1 (or the pseudogene TRBV3-2) and TRBJ2-7; D not certain. This CDR3 is built from 14 residues. Germline V lookup: CDR1 LGHDT, CDR2 YNNKEL (reference sequence). Trimming shortened V by 2 bases and J by 1 base, and 9 bases separated the two germline ends. The CDR3 is CASSQFLRSYEQYF. The CDR3 DNA reads as TGTGCCAGCAGCCAATTTCTGCGGTCCTACGAGCAGTACTTC.

The chain is built from TRBV5-1 and TRBJ2-1; weak D call: TRBD2 (5 bases). Trimming took 1 base from V and 4 from J, leaving 12 bases between them. Germline loops: CDR1 SGHRS, CDR2 YFSETQ. The CDR3 consists of 15 residues. CDR3 in DNA: TGCGCCAGCAGCTTGATGGACTCTCGATACAATGAGCAGTTCTTC. Encoded protein: CASSLMDSRYNEQFF.

The rearrangement links TRBV9 to TRBJ2-5; TRBD1 aligns across 7 bases. J lost 1 base, V lost 3 bases, and 9 bases had no gene match. Germline CDR1 is SGDLS and CDR2 is YYNGEE. The CDR3 covers 16 residues. Here the CDR3 DNA reads TGTGCCAGCAGCGCCCGGACAGGTCTCCCCCAAGAGACCCAGTACTTC. Translation gives CASSARTGLPQETQYF. Based on the CDR3 plus reference TRBV9 and TRBJ2-5, the full variable domain is DSGVTQTPKHLITATGQRVTLRCSPRSGDLSVYWYQQSLDQGLQFLIQYYNGEERAKGNILERFSAQQFPDLHSELNLSSLELGDSALYFCASSARTGLPQETQYFGPGTRLLVL.

This clone came up once. The genes are TRBV10-3 and TRBJ1-2, with D possibly matching TRBD1 (6 bases). Germline V gene data show CDR1 as ENHRY and CDR2 as SYGVKD. CDR3 size: 13 residues. Between the trimmed V and J ends, which lost 2 bases and 3 bases, there was a span of 7 bases. The CDR3 region has the DNA TGTGCCATCAGTGAGGCAGGGGACTATGGCTACACCTTC. Encoded protein: CAISEAGDYGYTF.

V is TRBV7-9 and J is TRBJ1-2; D not certain. The CDR3 sequence is 11 residues long. Trimming left V 4 bases short and J 5 bases short, with 5 bases between. Germline V gives CDR1 SEHNR, CDR2 FQNEAQ (reference sequence). In DNA form, the CDR3 reads TGTGCCAGCAGCTCAAATTATGGCTACACCTTC. This translates into CASSSNYGYTF.

The chain links TRBV2 to TRBJ2-6; maybe TRBD2 (5 bases). Trimming shortened V by 6 bases and J by 0 bases, and 15 bases separated the two germline ends. Per germline, CDR1 SNHLY and CDR2 FYNNEI. CDR3 length: 17 amino acids. CDR3 DNA: TGTGCCAGCAGACCCCGGGGAGACCGCTCTGGGGCCAACGTCCTGACTTTC. Translating it yields CASRPRGDRSGANVLTF.

This sequence joins TRBV7-9 and TRBJ1-1, with D hard to call. The V gene's germline CDR1 is SEHNR and CDR2 FQNEAQ (reference sequence). V dropped 5 bases and J dropped 1 base, with 17 bases sitting between them. The CDR3 totals 16 residues. The DNA of the CDR3 is TGTGCCAGCAGCGCACACAGAGCACGTTCGAACACTGAAGCTTTCTTT. Residues: CASSAHRARSNTEAFF.

This rearrangement joins TRBV2 to TRBJ2-2; 11 positions match TRBD2. J gave up 6 bases and V 7 bases, and 7 bases lay outside the gene matches. Germline V gene lookup returns CDR1 SNHLY and CDR2 FYNNEI. The CDR3 covers 15 residues. The DNA for the CDR3 is TGTGCCAGCAAATCACTAGCGGGAGTTGCCGGGGAGCTGTTTTTT. Protein product: CASKSLAGVAGELFF.

The chain uses TRBV27 and TRBJ2-7; D is possibly TRBD1 (6 bases). The CDR3 extends over 13 amino acids. Germline V gene data show CDR1 as MNHEY and CDR2 as SMNVEV (reference sequence). Between the trimmed V and J ends, which lost 6 bases and 4 bases, there was a span of 13 bases. CDR3 residues: CASRRTAFYEQYF. CDR3 nucleotide sequence: TGTGCCAGCAGGAGGACAGCCTTTTACGAGCAGTACTTC.

This chain connects TRBV19 to TRBJ1-1; a possible D gene is TRBD1 (5 bases). This CDR3 region has 18 residues. Germline-derived CDR1 and CDR2 are LNHDA and SQIVND (reference sequence). Trimming took 3 bases from V and 3 from J, leaving 23 bases between them. The CDR3 nucleotides read TGTGCCAGTAGTATTCTTCCAACCTTCGTCGGGGGGGACACTGAAGCTTTCTTT. Translation: CASSILPTFVGGDTEAFF.

V gene TRBV5-3 combines with J gene TRBJ2-7, with TRBD2 matching over 11 bases. TRBV5-3 is assigned to the ORF class and has an uncertain function. The CDR3 totals 17 residues. Losses at the gene ends were 2 bases for V and 4 bases for J; bases not matched to a gene: 11. CDR3 DNA sequence: TGTGCCAGAAGCTTTATTGCTAGCGGGGGGTACGGTTACGAGCAGTACTTC. Protein product: CARSFIASGGYGYEQYF.

The rearrangement links TRBV7-2 to TRBJ1-2; a weak D match, TRBD1 (5 bases). Germline loops: CDR1 SGHTA, CDR2 FQGNSA. Trimming removed 3 bases at V and 6 bases at J, with 20 bases between. This CDR3 is 16 amino acids long. The CDR3 here is CASSFTRDSPSDGYTF. The CDR3 DNA reads TGTGCCAGCAGCTTCACGCGGGACTCACCGTCGGATGGCTACACCTTC.

The genes are TRBV13 and TRBJ1-4; the match to TRBD1 covers 10 bases. After removal of 5 bases from V and 4 bases from J, the junction contained 4 bases not matched to a gene. Germline CDR1 and CDR2: PRHDT and FYEKMQ (reference sequence). The CDR3 runs 15 residues. CDR3 in amino acids: CASSTRDRGNEKLFF. CDR3 DNA: TGTGCCAGCAGCACCCGGGACAGGGGTAATGAAAAACTGTTTTTT. Together with reference TRBV13 and TRBJ1-4, the CDR3 gives the full variable domain: AAGVIQSPRHLIKEKRETATLKCYPIPRHDTVYWYQQGPGQDPQFLISFYEKMQSDKGSIPDRFSAQQFSDYHSELNMSSLELGDSALYFCASSTRDRGNEKLFFGSGTQLSVL.

This rearrangement joins TRBV4-1 to TRBJ2-7; TRBD2 is a possible D gene (5 bases). This CDR3 is 13 amino acids long. Germline CDR1 reads MGHRA; CDR2 reads YSYEKL. Trimming took 0 bases from V and 3 from J, leaving 6 bases between them. The CDR3, as DNA: TGCGCCAGCAGCCAAGATCGGGGCTACGAGCAGTACTTC. Translating gives CASSQDRGYEQYF.

V and J are TRBV5-1 and TRBJ2-5, with 10 bases matching TRBD1. Per the germline V gene, CDR1 is SGHRS and CDR2 is YFSETQ. This CDR3 contains 15 residues. V lost 3 bases to trimming and J lost 5 bases; unmatched junction nucleotides: 7. The CDR3 here is CASSSGQGSGETQYF. CDR3 nucleotides: TGCGCCAGCAGCTCGGGACAGGGGTCGGGGGAGACCCAGTACTTC.